Below are 18 T cell receptor beta chains sequenced from a single sample in a study of shared clonotypes between healthy human individuals. Generated by immunoSEQ multiplex PCR, the TCRdb table keeps only in-frame clones and is missing some. The sample has approximately 640,000 clones, 90% seen once; the top ten hold 30% to 35%. The sample comprised memory CD8+ T cells from PBMCs. Subset described: CD45RO+ cells pooled with CCR7-negative TemRA cells. All receptors derive from a man aged 18 to 30 in good health. Some clones in this sample may be carry-over from other donors' samples.

The CDR3, as DNA: TGCAGCGTGGAGAAGTCCGGGCTTGTGACCGGGGAGCTGTTTTTT. Translation: CSVEKSGLVTGELFF. The rearrangement uses TRBV29-1 and TRBJ2-2; D uncertain. CDR1 and CDR2 (germline): SQVTM, ANQGSEA. The V and J ends lost 6 bases and 5 bases respectively, with 19 bases between them. There are 15 residues in the CDR3.

The chain recombines TRBV4-1 with TRBJ2-7, with TRBD1 identical over 9 bases. The V gene end was trimmed by 0 bases and the J gene end by 0 bases; junction bases not matched to a gene: 0. CDR3 size: 15 residues. The V gene's germline CDR1 is MGHRA and CDR2 YSYEKL. The CDR3 DNA sequence: TGCGCCAGCAGCCAAGAGGGACAGGGCTCCTACGAGCAGTACTTC. Translated: CASSQEGQGSYEQYF.

The CDR3 reads CASSLLLREGRYNEQFF. The DNA for the CDR3 is TGTGCCAGCAGCTTACTTCTACGGGAGGGCCGGTACAATGAGCAGTTCTTC. The chain joins TRBV7-2 to TRBJ2-1, with 8 bases identical to TRBD2. Trimming removed 2 bases from V and 4 bases from J; junction bases left unmatched: 10. Germline-derived CDR1 and CDR2 are SGHTA and FQGNSA. This CDR3 comprises 17 residues.

The J gene is TRBJ2-7, the V gene TRBV4-3, with D perhaps matching TRBD1 or TRBD2 (5 bases each). CDR1 is LGHNA, CDR2 YSLEER, per germline. Trimming left V 1 base short and J 2 bases short, with 15 bases between. This CDR3 contains 16 residues. As DNA, the CDR3 is TGCGCCAGCAGCCAAGGACCCCGGGACGGCCCCTACGAGCAGTACTTC. It encodes CASSQGPRDGPYEQYF.

This clone turned up a few times. J is TRBJ2-3 and V is TRBV9; D gene unclear. CDR1 and CDR2 (germline): SGDLS, YYNGEE. The V gene lost 3 bases and the J gene lost 6 bases, with 5 bases spanning the gap. This CDR3 is built from 11 residues. The CDR3 nucleotides read TGTGCCAGCAGCGGAAGGGATACGCAGTATTTT. Translated: CASSGRDTQYF.

CDR3 residues: CASSLVGTAENEQYF. Here the CDR3 DNA reads TGTGCCAGCAGCTTAGTCGGGACCGCCGAAAACGAGCAGTACTTC. The genes are TRBV7-8 and TRBJ2-7; D may match TRBD1 or TRBD2 (5 bases each). The ends were cut back, 1 base at V and 5 bases at J, with 15 bases in the middle. Per germline, CDR1 SGHVS and CDR2 FQNEAQ. This CDR3 is 15 amino acids long.

The chain carries TRBV14 and TRBJ2-3; the D is unclear. This CDR3 has 15 residues. Germline V lookup: CDR1 SGHDN, CDR2 FVKESK. Trimming removed 1 base at V and 1 base at J, with 9 bases between. CDR3: CASSQGNTRTDTQYF. The CDR3 bases are TGTGCCAGCAGCCAAGGAAACACCCGCACAGATACGCAGTATTTT.

The rearrangement joins TRBV9 to TRBJ2-1; 7 bases are shared with TRBD1. CDR3 length: 14 residues. Germline V gene data show CDR1 as SGDLS and CDR2 as YYNGEE. Germline trimming cut 3 bases from V and 3 bases from J; bases unmatched to any gene: 3. This CDR3 is CASSGTGVYNEQFF. The CDR3 DNA reads as TGTGCCAGCAGCGGCACAGGGGTCTACAATGAGCAGTTCTTC. Together with reference TRBV9 and TRBJ2-1, the CDR3 gives the full variable domain: DSGVTQTPKHLITATGQRVTLRCSPRSGDLSVYWYQQSLDQGLQFLIQYYNGEERAKGNILERFSAQQFPDLHSELNLSSLELGDSALYFCASSGTGVYNEQFFGPGTRLTVL.

This clone has just a few counts. The rearrangement joins TRBV7-2 to TRBJ2-2, with D possibly being TRBD1 (6 bases). CDR1 is SGHTA, CDR2 FQGNSA, per germline. Trimming shortened V by 7 bases and J by 2 bases, and 17 bases separated the two germline ends. This CDR3 has 16 amino acids. Here the CDR3 reads CASTPRSRGNTGELFF. The CDR3 DNA reads as TGTGCCAGCACCCCAAGGAGCAGGGGAAACACCGGGGAGCTGTTTTTT.

The chain combines TRBV28 with TRBJ2-7; 8 bases match TRBD2. V lost 5 bases, J lost 3 bases, and 12 bases stayed unmatched. CDR1 is MDHEN and CDR2 is SYDVKM in the germline V gene. The CDR3 contains 16 residues. The CDR3 DNA reads TGTGCCAGCAGTGGTAGTACCGGGACTAGTGACTACGAGCAGTACTTC. Its protein product is CASSGSTGTSDYEQYF.

The gene calls are TRBV29-1 and TRBJ2-3; D not resolved. CDR3 length: 11 residues. Trimming stripped 7 bases from V and 4 bases from J, with 9 bases between. The germline CDR1 and CDR2 sequences are SQVTM and ANQGSEA. The CDR3 sequence is CSAPHPDTQYF. The CDR3 region has the DNA TGCAGCGCCCCCCACCCAGATACGCAGTATTTT.

V is TRBV2 and J is TRBJ2-6; 10 nucleotides align to TRBD2. The ends lost 6 bases at V and 4 bases at J; junction bases unmatched: 12. This CDR3 comprises 18 residues. Germline-derived CDR1 and CDR2 are SNHLY and FYNNEI. The CDR3 sequence: CASSQRGGLARGANVLTF. The CDR3 DNA follows: TGTGCCAGCAGCCAAAGGGGGGGACTAGCGAGAGGGGCCAACGTCCTGACTTTC. The full variable domain, in which reference TRBV2 and TRBJ2-6 provide the parts outside the CDR3, is EPEVTQTPSHQVTQMGQEVILRCVPISNHLYFYWYRQILGQKVEFLVSFYNNEISEKSEIFDDQFSVERPDGSNFTLKIRSTKLEDSAMYFCASSQRGGLARGANVLTFGAGSRLTVL.

This clone was recorded a few times. The rearrangement joins TRBV9 to TRBJ2-5, with D perhaps matching TRBD1 (6 bases). The J call is uncertain, as TRBJ2-7 better fits the DNA end. Germline-derived CDR1 and CDR2 are SGDLS and YYNGEE. The CDR3 sequence is 15 residues long. The CDR3 bases are TGTGCCAGCAGCGAAGGGGGACACTCGAACTACGAGCAGTACTTC. Its translation: CASSEGGHSNYEQYF.

The J gene is TRBJ2-7, the V gene TRBV2, with a weak D call TRBD1 (5 bases). The V gene lost 2 bases and the J gene lost 0 bases, with 11 bases spanning the gap. CDR1 is SNHLY and CDR2 is FYNNEI in the germline V gene. The CDR3 runs to 15 residues. Here the CDR3 reads CASSESRTPSYEQYF. The CDR3 nucleotides read TGTGCCAGCAGTGAATCCAGGACACCCTCCTACGAGCAGTACTTC.

This sequence joins TRBV5-6 and TRBJ2-5; D is possibly TRBD1 (6 bases). CDR3 size: 15 residues. CDR1 SGHDT and CDR2 YYEEEE come from the germline V gene. V dropped 9 bases and J dropped 1 base, with 19 bases sitting between them. This CDR3 reads CATRGQHWPQETQYF. Written as DNA, the CDR3 is TGTGCCACCAGGGGCCAGCATTGGCCCCAAGAGACCCAGTACTTC.

The chain's CDR3 is CASSSPPISGGYGYTF. Here the CDR3 DNA reads TGTGCCAGCAGCTCCCCTCCGATCTCGGGGGGCTATGGCTACACCTTC. The V call is TRBV13, the J call TRBJ1-2, with a possible D match to TRBD1 (5 bases). From germline, CDR1 is PRHDT and CDR2 FYEKMQ (reference sequence). V was pared by 4 bases and J by 4 bases, with 19 bases between. The length of the CDR3 is 16 residues.

The chain links TRBV27 to TRBJ1-4; 11 bases fit TRBD1. V lost 5 bases, J lost 7 bases, and 12 bases stayed unmatched. CDR1 and CDR2 (germline): MNHEY, SMNVEV (reference sequence). The CDR3 totals 17 residues. The CDR3 coding sequence is TGTGCCAGCAGTACCCGTTGGACAGGGGGCGAGGTTGAAAAACTGTTTTTT. As protein: CASSTRWTGGEVEKLFF.

This clone occurred once. The chain couples TRBV7-2 to TRBJ1-1; D is ambiguous. Germline assignment: CDR1 SGHTA and CDR2 FQGNSA. This CDR3 region has 15 residues. The germline V and J ends were trimmed by 2 bases and 1 base, with 11 bases remaining between them. CDR3 amino acids: CASSLSWVPNTEAFF. DNA for the CDR3: TGTGCCAGCAGCTTATCTTGGGTACCGAACACTGAAGCTTTCTTT.